What follows is one T cell receptor (beta chain) and its context. Using its own MiXCR run on the 5' RACE reads, TCRdb lists one record per CDR3 protein. The table shows some 350,000 distinct CDR3 sequences, with over 8% occurring only once. The sample comes from a study of T cells after yellow fever vaccination. This CDR3 is 17 amino acids long. Germline-derived CDR1 and CDR2 are SGHAT and FQNNGV. V shed 0 bases, J shed 5 bases, and the junction held 13 bases outside the gene matches. V is TRBV11-2 and J is TRBJ2-7, with 7 bases fitting TRBD2. The receptor was isolated from a man aged 18 to 35 who received the YFV17D yellow fever vaccine. The sequencing here drew on PBMCs, taken on the day of the first yellow fever vaccination. This chain's CDR3 is CASSLDGGGGVIHEQYF. CDR3 coding DNA: TGTGCCAGCAGCTTAGACGGCGGGGGTGGAGTCATCCACGAGCAGTACTTC.